These 10 T cell receptor beta chains were all obtained from the same sample, sequenced in a study of shared clonotypes between healthy human individuals. Some clones are missing from TCRdb's copy, which holds only in-frame ones; the method was immunoSEQ multiplex PCR. Of 450,000 to 550,000 clones in the sample, 75% to 85% were seen once. The specimen was PBMCs. The receptors here all came from a woman aged 40 to 49 in good health. Some clones in this sample may be carry-over from other donors' samples.

V usage is TRBV14 and J usage is TRBJ1-3, with D perhaps matching TRBD2 (5 bases). The J call is uncertain, as TRBJ2-2 better fits the DNA end. This CDR3 is built from 14 residues. The germline V gene has CDR1 SGHDN and CDR2 FVKESK. The CDR3 region is CASSPRVDTGELFF. CDR3 in DNA: TGTGCCAGCAGCCCGAGGGTGGACACCGGGGAGCTGTTTTTT.

The chain is built from TRBV18 and TRBJ2-3, with no clear D. Germline V gives CDR1 KGHSH, CDR2 LQKENI. V lost 2 bases and J 5 bases, leaving 5 bases between the germline ends. The CDR3 runs to 12 residues. The CDR3 loop is CASSPVGDTQYF. The CDR3 DNA reads as TGTGCCAGCTCACCAGTGGGAGATACGCAGTATTTT.

The chain has TRBV6-1 and TRBJ2-1; the match to TRBD2 covers 11 bases. J was trimmed by 3 bases and V by 7 bases; bases with no gene match: 5. Germline V gene data show CDR1 as MNHNS and CDR2 as SASEGT. The CDR3 extends over 15 amino acids. The CDR3 loop is CASTLLAGDYNEQFF. The DNA for the CDR3 is TGTGCCAGCACCCTACTAGCGGGAGACTACAATGAGCAGTTCTTC.

The chain links TRBV18 to TRBJ2-5; D uncertain. CDR1 and CDR2 from the germline V gene are KGHSH and LQKENI. This CDR3 region has 13 residues. V gave up 0 bases and J gave up 4 bases, with 6 bases separating them. The CDR3 sequence: CASSPPTRETQYF. CDR3 nucleotide sequence: TGTGCCAGCTCACCACCCACCCGAGAGACCCAGTACTTC.

The V and J genes are TRBV29-1 and TRBJ1-3; D not certain. V lost 1 base and J lost 4, with 5 bases in between. This CDR3 is built from 12 residues. Germline V lookup: CDR1 SQVTM, CDR2 ANQGSEA. CDR3 sequence reads: CSVEGGGNTIYF. The CDR3 nucleotides are TGCAGCGTTGAAGGTGGAGGAAACACCATATATTTT.

This clone was seen more than once but under ten times. The V and J genes are TRBV7-6 and TRBJ1-1; no clear D gene. The V and J ends lost 1 base and 0 bases respectively, with 9 bases between them. The CDR3 runs 15 residues. Germline assignment: CDR1 SGHVS and CDR2 FNYEAQ. The CDR3 region is CASSLETTMNTEAFF. The CDR3, as DNA: TGTGCCAGCAGCTTAGAAACAACTATGAACACTGAAGCTTTCTTT.

The chain has TRBV7-8 and TRBJ2-7; TRBD1 might be the D (5 bases). Between the trimmed V and J ends, which lost 4 bases and 4 bases, there was a span of 20 bases. The germline V gene has CDR1 SGHVS and CDR2 FQNEAQ. The CDR3 is 16 amino acids. CDR3 sequence reads: CASSSLIRTRNYEQYF. In DNA form, the CDR3 reads TGTGCCAGCAGCTCCCTAATCCGGACACGAAATTACGAGCAGTACTTC.

This chain uses TRBV28 with TRBJ2-3; 7 nucleotides align to TRBD2. The CDR3 has 15 residues. V dropped 4 bases and J dropped 6; count of bases not matched to a gene: 10. CDR1 and CDR2 (germline): MDHEN, SYDVKM. The CDR3 nucleotides are TGTGCCAGCAGTTCACCGGGAGGTGGCCGGGATACGCAGTATTTT. As protein: CASSSPGGGRDTQYF. The whole variable domain, remainder taken from reference TRBV28 and TRBJ2-3, is DVKVTQSSRYLVKRTGEKVFLECVQDMDHENMFWYRQDPGLGLRLIYFSYDVKMKEKGDIPEGYSVSREKKERFSLILESASTNQTSMYLCASSSPGGGRDTQYFGPGTRLTVL.

The chain uses TRBV7-2 and TRBJ2-2; D possibly uses TRBD1 or TRBD2 (5 bases each). This CDR3 has 15 amino acids. Trimming cost V 6 bases and J 0 bases, with 11 bases left between them. CDR1 is SGHTA and CDR2 is FQGNSA in the germline V gene. The CDR3 sequence: CASSRGVSNTGELFF. Written as DNA, the CDR3 is TGTGCCAGCAGTCGAGGGGTTTCGAACACCGGGGAGCTGTTTTTT.

This chain joins TRBV2 and TRBJ2-1, with a weak D call TRBD2 (6 bases). This CDR3 contains 15 residues. V dropped 5 bases and J dropped 8 bases, with 19 bases sitting between them. Germline V gives CDR1 SNHLY, CDR2 FYNNEI. The CDR3 sequence: CASSPRGGGFDEQFF. As DNA, the CDR3 is TGTGCCAGCAGTCCTAGGGGTGGAGGGTTCGATGAGCAGTTCTTC.